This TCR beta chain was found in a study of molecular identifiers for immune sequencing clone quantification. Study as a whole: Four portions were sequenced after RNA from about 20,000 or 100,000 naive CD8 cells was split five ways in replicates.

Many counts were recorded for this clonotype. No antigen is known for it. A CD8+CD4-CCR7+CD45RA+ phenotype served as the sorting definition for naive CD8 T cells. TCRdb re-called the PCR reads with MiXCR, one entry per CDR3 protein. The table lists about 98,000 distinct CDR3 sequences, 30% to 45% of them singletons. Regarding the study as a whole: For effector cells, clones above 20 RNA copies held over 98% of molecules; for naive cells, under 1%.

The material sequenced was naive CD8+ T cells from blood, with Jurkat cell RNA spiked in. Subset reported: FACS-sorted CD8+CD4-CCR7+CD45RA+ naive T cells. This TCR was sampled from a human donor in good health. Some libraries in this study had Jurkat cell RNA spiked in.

In DNA, the CDR3 is TGTGCCAGCAGCTTTGGGGGAGAAGATACGCAGTATTTT. Encoded protein: CASSFGGEDTQYF. The genes are TRBV7-3 and TRBJ2-3; either TRBD1 or TRBD2 may fit D (5 bases each). Germline V gene data show CDR1 as SGHTA and CDR2 as FQGTGA. V was clipped by 3 bases and J by 5 bases, with 9 bases between them. The CDR3 consists of 13 residues.